Listed here are 10 T cell receptor beta chains from one sample, sequenced in a study of T-cell reconstitution after alpha-beta-depleted transplantation in children. Unique molecular identifiers were used to barcode this TCRbeta library. One entry per CDR3 protein results from TCRdb running MiXCR on the PCR reads. The sample records some 130,000 distinct CDR3 sequences, 8.5% to 10% being singletons. Sequenced here: PBMCs, mostly from graft donor cells, sampled 180 days after TCRalphabeta/CD19-depleted stem cell transplant. Receptors were obtained from a girl under three years old who had a stem cell transplant for combined immunodeficiency, so the T cells may come from the graft donor.

This clonotype was detected only a few times. The CDR3, as DNA: TGTGCCAGCAGTTCGGGGTCCCTTCAATTCTTC. Protein product: CASSSGSLQFF. V gene TRBV6-2 or TRBV6-3 combines with J gene TRBJ2-1; weak D call: TRBD2 (5 bases). V lost 4 bases and J lost 16, with 14 bases in between. CDR3 length: 11 residues. Germline V gene lookup returns CDR1 MNHEY and CDR2 SVGEGT.

The rearrangement joins TRBV5-1 to TRBJ1-1; unclear D gene. V was shortened by 5 bases and J by 4 bases, with 9 bases between the two germline ends. There are 12 residues in the CDR3. Germline-derived CDR1 and CDR2 are SGHRS and YFSETQ. The CDR3 nucleotides read TGCGCCAGCAGGTTACGGCTCACTGAAGCTTTCTTT. Translating it yields CASRLRLTEAFF.

CDR3 sequence reads: CASSFTANYGYTF. CDR3 bases: TGTGCCAGCAGTTTCACAGCGAACTATGGCTACACCTTC. This chain joins TRBV12-3 or TRBV12-4 and TRBJ1-2; D gene ambiguous. This CDR3 comprises 13 residues. V gave up 3 bases and J gave up 2 bases, with 7 bases separating them.

This clonotype was counted between two and nine times. The chain couples TRBV7-3 to TRBJ1-1; TRBD1 is a possible D gene (5 bases). V dropped 0 bases and J dropped 6 bases, with 11 bases sitting between them. CDR1 SGHTA and CDR2 FQGTGA come from the germline V gene. The CDR3 spans 14 residues. CDR3 residues: CASSLTRGAAEAFF. The DNA of the CDR3 is TGTGCCAGCAGCTTAACTAGAGGGGCCGCTGAAGCTTTCTTT.

The chain combines TRBV19 with TRBJ2-7, with 11 bases aligning to TRBD2. Germline assignment: CDR1 LNHDA and CDR2 SQIVND (reference sequence). The CDR3 has 14 amino acids. The V and J ends lost 1 base and 6 bases, in that order; junction bases with no gene match: 2. The DNA of the CDR3 is TGTGCCAGTAGTATAGGACTAGCGGGAACCGAGCAGTACTTC. The encoded protein is CASSIGLAGTEQYF. Together with reference TRBV19 and TRBJ2-7, the CDR3 gives the full variable domain: DGGITQSPKYLFRKEGQNVTLSCEQNLNHDAMYWYRQDPGQGLRLIYYSQIVNDFQKGDIAEGYSVSREKKESFPLTVTSAQKNPTAFYLCASSIGLAGTEQYFGPGTRLTVT.

This clonotype appeared many times. The chain employs TRBV19 and TRBJ2-1; 9 positions agree with TRBD1. V shed 4 bases and J 6 bases; nucleotides not matched to a gene: 4. This CDR3 comprises 14 residues. Germline V gene sequence: CDR1 LNHDA, CDR2 SQIVND (reference sequence). The CDR3 protein is CASSTRTGVNEQFF. The CDR3 nucleotides are TGTGCCAGTAGTACCAGGACAGGGGTCAATGAGCAGTTCTTC.

The chain couples TRBV6-5 to TRBJ2-5, with 7 bases fitting TRBD2. Germline trimming cut 1 base from V and 4 bases from J; bases unmatched to any gene: 6. The CDR3 loop spans 15 amino acids. Germline lookup yields CDR1 MNHEY and CDR2 SVGAGI. Written as DNA, the CDR3 is TGTGCCAGCAGTTACTGGGCATCGGGGGGAGAGACCCAGTACTTC. This translates into CASSYWASGGETQYF.

This clonotype appeared many times. This chain joins TRBV5-1 and TRBJ2-5; the match to TRBD1 covers 9 bases. The germline V gene has CDR1 SGHRS and CDR2 YFSETQ. The CDR3 spans 15 residues. With V trimmed by 0 bases and J by 2 bases, 2 bases remained unmatched. CDR3 bases: TGCGCCAGCAGCTTGGTCGACAGGGGGCAAGAGACCCAGTACTTC. Translating gives CASSLVDRGQETQYF.

The gene calls are TRBV20-1 and TRBJ1-2; no reliable D call. This CDR3 has 12 residues. Germline V gene sequence: CDR1 DFQATT, CDR2 SNEGSKA (reference sequence). V was cut by 6 bases and J by 4 bases, with 12 bases left in between. CDR3 sequence (DNA): TGCAGTGCCCTGGGGATTTCCTATGGCTACACCTTC. It translates to CSALGISYGYTF.

The chain carries TRBV5-1 and TRBJ2-1, with 12 bases matching TRBD2. Trimming at V came to 0 bases and at J to 9 bases, leaving 7 bases not matched to a gene. This CDR3 contains 16 residues. Germline loops: CDR1 SGHRS, CDR2 YFSETQ. CDR3: CASSLGRLAGEPEQFF. In DNA, the CDR3 is TGCGCCAGCAGCTTGGGACGACTAGCGGGAGAGCCTGAGCAGTTCTTC.